This T cell receptor (beta chain) was obtained from a study of neurological immune-mediated disorders. In germline, CDR1 is SGHAT, CDR2 FQNNGV. The CDR3 loop spans 15 amino acids. V gave up 1 base and J gave up 2 bases, with 12 bases separating them. TCRdb used MiXCR to reprocess the 5' RACE reads, holding one entry per CDR3 protein. The table records roughly 90,000 distinct CDR3 sequences, approximately 4% of them present only once. This clonotype was picked up many times. The sequencing sample was made of PBMCs. This receptor was obtained from a woman between 50 and 59 years old with multiple sclerosis. V is TRBV11-2 and J is TRBJ2-7; D possibly corresponds to TRBD1 (5 bases). CDR3 loop: CASSLGAGSTYEQYF. The CDR3 DNA follows: TGTGCCAGCAGCTTAGGGGCAGGGTCCACCTACGAGCAGTACTTC.